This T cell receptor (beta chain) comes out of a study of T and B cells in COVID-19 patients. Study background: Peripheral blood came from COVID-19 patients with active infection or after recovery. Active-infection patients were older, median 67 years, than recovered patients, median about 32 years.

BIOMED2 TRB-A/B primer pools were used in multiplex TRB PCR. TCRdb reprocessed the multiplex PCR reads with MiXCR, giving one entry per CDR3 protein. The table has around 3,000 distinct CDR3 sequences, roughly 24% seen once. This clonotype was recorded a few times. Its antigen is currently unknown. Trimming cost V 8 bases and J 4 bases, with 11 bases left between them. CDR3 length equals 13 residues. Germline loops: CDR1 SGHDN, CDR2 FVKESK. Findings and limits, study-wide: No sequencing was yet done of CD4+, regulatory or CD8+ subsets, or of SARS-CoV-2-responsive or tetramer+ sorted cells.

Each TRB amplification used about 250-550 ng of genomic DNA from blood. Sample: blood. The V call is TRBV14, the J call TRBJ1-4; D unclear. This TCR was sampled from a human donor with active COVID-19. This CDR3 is CASQRESNEKLFF. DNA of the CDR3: TGTGCCAGCCAACGGGAGAGTAATGAAAAACTGTTTTTT.